These 25 T cell receptor beta chains originate from one sample sequenced in a study of shared clonotypes between healthy human individuals. Sequenced by immunoSEQ multiplex PCR; TCRdb stores in-frame clones only, minus some. The sample holds about half a million clones, approximately 81% seen once. Sequenced sample: PBMCs. The receptors here all came from a woman between 40 and 55 years old in good health. Some clones in this sample may be carry-over from other donors' samples.

A note on this clone: This may arise from a read error, as a much more abundant clone is one base away. This specimen includes other DNA sequences encoding the same CDR3. V is TRBV5-1 and J is TRBJ2-3; TRBD2 might be the D (6 bases). Germline values: CDR1 SGHRS, CDR2 YFSETQ. With 8 bases removed from V and 1 base from J, the gap between germline ends came to 23 bases. The CDR3 contains 17 residues. The CDR3 sequence is CASSPPVAAAGTDTQYF. CDR3 DNA: TGCGCCAGTAGCCCCCCCGTAGCGGCTGCGGGCACAGATACGCAGTATTTT.

This clone has more than one count but fewer than ten. The chain employs TRBV9 and TRBJ2-5; D unresolved. The CDR3 runs to 13 residues. V gave up 1 base and J gave up 0 bases, with 4 bases separating them. Germline V gene data show CDR1 as SGDLS and CDR2 as YYNGEE. CDR3 loop: CASSVRDQETQYF. DNA for the CDR3: TGTGCCAGCAGCGTACGGGACCAAGAGACCCAGTACTTC.

In regard to this clone: At the DNA level, this CDR3 is encoded by other sequences in the same sample as well. This chain connects TRBV5-1 to TRBJ2-1, with 7 nucleotides matching TRBD1. The V gene end was trimmed by 6 bases and the J gene end by 0 bases; junction bases not matched to a gene: 9. The V gene's germline CDR1 is SGHRS and CDR2 YFSETQ. The CDR3 spans 16 residues. The CDR3 nucleotides read TGCGCCAGCACACCACAGGGGCAGAGCTCCTACAATGAGCAGTTCTTC. This codes for CASTPQGQSSYNEQFF.

The rearrangement uses TRBV5-1 and TRBJ2-2, with 8 bases lining up with TRBD1. The CDR3 length is 15 residues. Germline trimming cut 4 bases from V and 1 base from J; bases unmatched to any gene: 3. Germline lookup yields CDR1 SGHRS and CDR2 YFSETQ. The CDR3 protein is CASSVGQGNTGELFF. CDR3 bases: TGCGCCAGCAGCGTCGGACAGGGGAACACCGGGGAGCTGTTTTTT.

With regard to this clone: The same CDR3 is also encoded by other DNA sequences in this sample. The genes are TRBV5-1 and TRBJ2-7, with TRBD1 identical over 11 bases. Germline V gene data show CDR1 as SGHRS and CDR2 as YFSETQ. CDR3 size: 13 residues. Trimming removed 4 bases from V and 3 bases from J; junction bases left unmatched: 0. This chain's CDR3 is CASSGTGGYEQYF. The CDR3 nucleotides read TGCGCCAGCAGCGGGACAGGGGGCTACGAGCAGTACTTC. The full variable domain, completed using reference TRBV5-1 and TRBJ2-7, is KAGVTQTPRYLIKTRGQQVTLSCSPISGHRSVSWYQQTPGQGLQFLFEYFSETQRNKGNFPGRFSGRQFSNSRSEMNVSTLELGDSALYLCASSGTGGYEQYFGPGTRLTVT.

This clone appeared many times. The chain recombines TRBV6-4 with TRBJ2-1, with 7 bases aligning to TRBD2. The CDR3 loop spans 15 amino acids. Per the germline V gene, CDR1 is MRHNA and CDR2 is SNTAGT. V was clipped by 0 bases and J by 6 bases; unmatched bases: 5. The CDR3 DNA is TGTGCCAGCAGTGACTCCGGCGGGAGTTCCAATGAGCAGTTCTTC. Its translation: CASSDSGGSSNEQFF.

The genes are TRBV7-9 and TRBJ2-1; 11 positions agree with TRBD2. The ends lost 6 bases at V and 7 bases at J; junction bases unmatched: 14. CDR3 length: 17 residues. Germline values: CDR1 SEHNR, CDR2 FQNEAQ (reference sequence). In DNA form, the CDR3 reads TGTGCCAGCAGTTCCTATAAACTAGCGGGAGTGCAGAATGAGCAGTTCTTC. It yields the protein CASSSYKLAGVQNEQFF. Drawing the rest from reference TRBV7-9 and TRBJ2-1, the complete variable domain is DTGVSQNPRHKITKRGQNVTFRCDPISEHNRLYWYRQTLGQGPEFLTYFQNEAQLEKSRLLSDRFSAERPKGSFSTLEIQRTEQGDSAMYLCASSSYKLAGVQNEQFFGPGTRLTVL.

On this clone itself: This probably arose from a read error, given a far larger clone one base away. The rearrangement links TRBV30 to TRBJ1-3, with a tentative D call TRBD1 (5 bases). The length of the CDR3 is 13 residues. V was trimmed by 7 bases and J by 0 bases, leaving 10 bases between them. The germline V gene has CDR1 GTSNPN and CDR2 SVGIG (reference sequence). This CDR3 is CALDGASGNTIYF. As DNA, the CDR3 is TGTGCCTTAGACGGGGCCTCTGGAAACACCATATATTTT.

The chain uses TRBV6-6 and TRBJ1-2; D perhaps matches TRBD1 (5 bases). Germline CDR1 MNHNY, CDR2 SVGAGI (reference sequence). V gave up 2 bases and J gave up 1 base, with 11 bases separating them. The CDR3 consists of 15 residues. The CDR3 DNA reads TGTGCCAGCAGTTACCCGGGGGGGGGTAACTATGGCTACACCTTC. Translating it yields CASSYPGGGNYGYTF.

The chain couples TRBV27 to TRBJ2-7, with a tentative D call TRBD2 (5 bases). Germline assignment: CDR1 MNHEY and CDR2 SMNVEV (reference sequence). CDR3 length equals 17 residues. The V gene lost 0 bases and the J gene lost 3 bases, with 18 bases spanning the gap. The CDR3, as DNA: TGTGCCAGCAGTTTATCGGTGGGCATCGCCGGGAACTACGAGCAGTACTTC. It translates to CASSLSVGIAGNYEQYF.

Note on this clone: One base separates it from a far larger clone, so it is likely a read error. At the DNA level, this CDR3 is encoded by other sequences in the same sample as well. J is TRBJ1-5 and V is TRBV19, with 7 nucleotides matching TRBD1. CDR3 length equals 14 residues. Germline lookup yields CDR1 LNHDA and CDR2 SQIVND (reference sequence). The chain's CDR3 is CASHRGLLGQPQHF. The CDR3 nucleotides read TGTGCTAGCCACAGGGGATTACTAGGTCAGCCCCAGCATTTT.

Comment on this clone: A read error is likely here: a far larger clone is one base away. The rearrangement joins TRBV6-5 to TRBJ2-1, with a possible D match to TRBD2 (6 bases). CDR3 length: 12 residues. Germline values: CDR1 MNHEY, CDR2 SVGAGI. CDR3 region: CASSYDGTEQLF. The CDR3 region has the DNA TGTGCCAGCAGTTACGACGGGACTGAGCAGCTCTTC.

This clone was observed once. The likely explanation is a read error, given a far larger clone one base away. CDR3 sequence (DNA): TGTGCCAGCAGTTTCAGGGGGCGGGGAGGCGACACCTTC. It is translated as CASSFRGRGGDTF. This chain links TRBV28 with TRBJ1-2; 8 bases match TRBD1. Germline V gene data show CDR1 as MDHEN and CDR2 as SYDVKM. The length of the CDR3 is 13 residues. Trimming cost V 3 bases and J 12 bases; bases outside gene matches: 9.

The gene calls are TRBV14 and TRBJ1-1; no firm D call. The CDR3 is 15 residues long. The germline V gene has CDR1 SGHDN and CDR2 FVKESK. Trimming left V 1 base short and J 6 bases short, with 15 bases between. The CDR3 DNA reads TGTGCCAGCAGCCAAGTTGTCGGTGGCGGGTCTGAAGCTTTCTTT. It encodes CASSQVVGGGSEAFF.

The CDR3 loop reads CASSYSTAPGQETQYF. Here the CDR3 DNA reads TGTGCCAGCAGTTACTCGACAGCCCCGGGACAAGAGACCCAGTACTTC. The rearrangement joins TRBV6-5 to TRBJ2-5; D possibly matches TRBD1 or TRBD2 (5 bases each). The germline V gene encodes CDR1 MNHEY and CDR2 SVGAGI. The CDR3 extends over 16 amino acids. Trimming took off 0 bases at V and 2 bases at J, with 13 bases between the two ends.

V usage is TRBV19 and J usage is TRBJ2-7; possibly TRBD2 for D (5 bases). There are 14 residues in the CDR3. Germline assignment: CDR1 LNHDA and CDR2 SQIVND (reference sequence). Trimming took off 3 bases at V and 7 bases at J, with 16 bases between the two ends. The CDR3 bases are TGTGCCAGTAGTATCGGTATCCCAAGCGGAGAGCAGTACTTC. Its protein is CASSIGIPSGEQYF.

The rearrangement uses TRBV6-4 and TRBJ2-2; TRBD1 is a possible D gene (5 bases). Trimming cost V 6 bases and J 5 bases, with 7 bases left between them. Germline V gene lookup returns CDR1 MRHNA and CDR2 SNTAGT. This CDR3 region has 12 residues. CDR3 amino acids: CASRRGTGELFF. CDR3 in DNA: TGTGCCAGCAGAAGGGGAACCGGGGAGCTGTTTTTT.

The chain couples TRBV28 to TRBJ1-4; the D gene is possibly TRBD1 (5 bases). The CDR3 sequence is 12 residues long. The ends were cut back, 4 bases at V and 7 bases at J, with 7 bases in the middle. CDR1 MDHEN and CDR2 SYDVKM come from the germline V gene. As DNA, the CDR3 is TGTGCCAGCAGTTCAGGGTTTGAAAAACTGTTTTTT. Protein product: CASSSGFEKLFF.

This clone has just one count. The chain employs TRBV20-1 and TRBJ2-7; 8 positions agree with TRBD1. Germline V gene sequence: CDR1 DFQATT, CDR2 SNEGSKA (reference sequence). The V segment lost 4 bases and the J segment 10 bases; nucleotides outside the gene matches: 3. This CDR3 is 10 amino acids long. The CDR3 loop is CSAKGQGQYF. The CDR3 DNA sequence: TGCAGTGCTAAAGGACAGGGACAGTACTTC.

This clone occurred many times. The sample holds other DNA sequences that translate to the same CDR3. The chain combines TRBV6-1 with TRBJ2-3; 11 nucleotides align to TRBD1. Per the germline V gene, CDR1 is MNHNS and CDR2 is SASEGT. The CDR3 is 17 residues long. V was pared by 2 bases and J by 1 base, with 5 bases of the junction left unmatched. The CDR3 DNA is TGTGCCAGCAGTGAACCGGACAGGGGGCTTCGCACAGATACGCAGTATTTT. Its protein product is CASSEPDRGLRTDTQYF.

The chain employs TRBV7-9 and TRBJ1-1; weak D call: TRBD1 (5 bases). The germline gives CDR1 SEHNR, CDR2 FQNEAQ (reference sequence). Trimming removed 1 base at V and 5 bases at J, with 8 bases between. The CDR3 extends over 13 amino acids. CDR3 nucleotides: TGTGCCAGCAGCTTAGTTGAGGGGACTGAAGCTTTCTTT. Translated, it gives CASSLVEGTEAFF.

Details on this clone: A far larger clone is one nucleotide away, so this likely arose from a read error. This CDR3 is also generated by other DNA sequences in the sample. The gene calls are TRBV29-1 and TRBJ2-5; 13 positions match TRBD2. The CDR3 length is 14 residues. Germline CDR1 SQVTM, CDR2 ANQGSEA. The V segment lost 7 bases and the J segment 4 bases; nucleotides outside the gene matches: 6. In nucleotides, the CDR3 is TGCAGCGCTCGGACTAGCGGGAGCCTAGAGACCCAGTACTTC. Translation gives CSARTSGSLETQYF. Full variable domain (remainder filled in from reference TRBV29-1 and TRBJ2-5): SAVISQKPSRDICQRGTSLTIQCQVDSQVTMMFWYRQQPGQSLTLIATANQGSEATYESGFVIDKFPISRPNLTFSTLTVSNMSPEDSSIYLCSARTSGSLETQYFGPGTRLLVL.

This chain's CDR3 is CASSAVDRGINEQFF. As DNA, the CDR3 is TGTGCCAGCAGCGCCGTGGACAGGGGGATCAATGAGCAGTTCTTC. The chain uses TRBV7-9 and TRBJ2-1, with 10 bases lining up with TRBD1. This CDR3 spans 15 amino acids. In germline, CDR1 is SEHNR, CDR2 FQNEAQ (reference sequence). J was trimmed by 6 bases and V by 5 bases; bases with no gene match: 7. Full variable domain (remainder filled in from reference TRBV7-9 and TRBJ2-1): DTGVSQNPRHKITKRGQNVTFRCDPISEHNRLYWYRQTLGQGPEFLTYFQNEAQLEKSRLLSDRFSAERPKGSFSTLEIQRTEQGDSAMYLCASSAVDRGINEQFFGPGTRLTVL.

The chain joins TRBV28 to TRBJ2-1; weak D call: TRBD1 (6 bases). The CDR3 extends over 14 amino acids. CDR1 MDHEN and CDR2 SYDVKM come from the germline V gene. Trimming stripped 8 bases from V and 3 bases from J, with 14 bases between. The CDR3 is CASQGQRIYNEQFF. The CDR3 coding sequence is TGTGCCAGCCAAGGACAGAGAATCTACAATGAGCAGTTCTTC.

The rearrangement joins TRBV19 to TRBJ2-2; D is perhaps TRBD1 or TRBD2 (5 bases each). Germline lookup yields CDR1 LNHDA and CDR2 SQIVND (reference sequence). V was shortened by 4 bases and J by 0 bases, with 15 bases between the two germline ends. The CDR3 loop spans 17 amino acids. DNA of the CDR3: TGTGCCAGTAGTAAGTTTCGGGGCGGAGCGAACACCGGGGAGCTGTTTTTT. This gives the protein CASSKFRGGANTGELFF.